The 29 T cell receptor beta chains below come from one sample, sequenced in a study of patients and donors after allogeneic stem cell transplantation. TCRdb independently ran MiXCR on the RT-PCR reads; one entry per CDR3 protein. The sample shows a few hundred thousand distinct CDR3 sequences, 38% of them seen only once. The sequencing sample was made of blood, either unsorted or a sorted T cell fraction (not recorded which). These receptors came from a human donor who was either an allogeneic HSCT recipient or a stem cell or donor lymphocyte infusion donor (not recorded which). It is not recorded whose cells these are; they may come from a transplant donor.

The CDR3 region has the DNA TGTGCCAGCAGTAAACTAAGGGGTATAAGCGGCTACACCTTC. It encodes CASSKLRGISGYTF. J is TRBJ1-2 and V is TRBV6-5; weak D call: TRBD1 (5 bases). Germline V gene data show CDR1 as MNHEY and CDR2 as SVGAGI. The CDR3 spans 14 residues. The ends were cut back, 5 bases at V and 8 bases at J, with 18 bases in the middle.

The chain is built from TRBV12-2 and TRBJ2-7; whether TRBD1, the table's D call, matches the DNA was not checked. TRBV12-2 represents a pseudogene. The CDR3 sequence is 14 residues long. The CDR3 loop is CASRLGQELYEQYF. The CDR3 DNA is TGTGCAAGTCGCTTAGGACAGGAGTTATACGAGCAGTACTTC.

V and J are TRBV7-3 and TRBJ1-1, with D possibly matching TRBD1 (6 bases). The V end lost 3 bases, the J end lost 8 bases, and 13 bases lay between the germline ends. The CDR3 sequence is 13 residues long. The V gene's germline CDR1 is SGHTA and CDR2 FQGTGA. CDR3 sequence: CASSLAGDLEAFF. The CDR3 DNA follows: TGTGCCAGCAGCTTGGCAGGGGACTTAGAAGCTTTCTTT. Together with reference TRBV7-3 and TRBJ1-1, the CDR3 gives the full variable domain: GAGVSQTPSNKVTEKGKYVELRCDPISGHTALYWYRQSLGQGPEFLIYFQGTGAADDSGLPNDRFFAVRPEGSVSTLKIQRTERGDSAVYLCASSLAGDLEAFFGQGTRLTVV.

The chain joins TRBV20-1 to TRBJ1-5; perhaps TRBD1 as D (6 bases). There are 13 residues in the CDR3. Trimming removed 6 bases at V and 3 bases at J, with 12 bases between. Germline values: CDR1 DFQATT, CDR2 SNEGSKA (reference sequence). CDR3 loop: CSAKGGNNQPQHF. As DNA, the CDR3 is TGCAGTGCCAAAGGGGGAAACAATCAGCCCCAGCATTTT.

The J gene is TRBJ1-5, the V gene TRBV3-1; D possibly corresponds to TRBD1 (5 bases). The CDR3 loop spans 15 amino acids. Germline V gene lookup returns CDR1 LGHDT and CDR2 YNNKEL (reference sequence). The ends were cut back, 1 base at V and 4 bases at J, with 11 bases in the middle. CDR3: CASSQGGLFNQPQHF. CDR3 in DNA: TGTGCCAGCAGCCAAGGGGGACTGTTTAATCAGCCCCAGCATTTT.

This clonotype was counted between two and nine times. The chain has TRBV29-1 and TRBJ2-3, with TRBD1 matching 9 bases. The CDR3 has 14 amino acids. With V trimmed by 8 bases and J by 5 bases, 11 bases remained unmatched. Per germline, CDR1 SQVTM and CDR2 ANQGSEA. Written as DNA, the CDR3 is TGCAGCCCAACCCTAGGACAGGGGAGAGATACGCAGTATTTT. As protein: CSPTLGQGRDTQYF.

This clonotype was seen just once. V and J are TRBV5-1 and TRBJ2-4; TRBD2 matches at 7 bases. CDR1 SGHRS and CDR2 YFSETQ come from the germline V gene. The CDR3 loop spans 17 amino acids. With 1 base clipped from V and 10 bases from J, the junction kept 17 bases outside the gene matches. CDR3 loop: CASSLYQPTSPGRIQYF. DNA for the CDR3: TGCGCCAGCAGCTTGTACCAACCGACTAGCCCGGGAAGGATTCAGTACTTC. The complete variable domain, with remaining parts taken from reference TRBV5-1 and TRBJ2-4, reads KAGVTQTPRYLIKTRGQQVTLSCSPISGHRSVSWYQQTPGQGLQFLFEYFSETQRNKGNFPGRFSGRQFSNSRSEMNVSTLELGDSALYLCASSLYQPTSPGRIQYFGAGTRLSVL.

This sequence joins TRBV10-3 and TRBJ1-1; D remains unclear. Germline V gene lookup returns CDR1 ENHRY and CDR2 SYGVKD. V was shortened by 2 bases and J by 1 base, with 11 bases between the two germline ends. The CDR3 runs to 15 residues. DNA for the CDR3: TGTGCCATCAGTGAGCGTTTGGTGGGGAACACTGAAGCTTTCTTT. Residues: CAISERLVGNTEAFF.

The rearrangement links TRBV10-3 to TRBJ2-3, with D maybe TRBD2 (7 bases). Germline CDR1 ENHRY, CDR2 SYGVKD. V gave up 6 bases and J gave up 0 bases, with 10 bases separating them. This CDR3 is built from 14 residues. The CDR3 reads CAIRGGPSTDTQYF. The CDR3 nucleotides are TGTGCCATCAGGGGGGGGCCTAGCACAGATACGCAGTATTTT.

The rearrangement links TRBV11-2 to TRBJ1-5; the match to TRBD1 covers 8 bases. The trim removed 5 bases at V and 6 bases at J, leaving 6 bases unmatched. The CDR3 is 14 residues long. Germline lookup yields CDR1 SGHAT and CDR2 FQNNGV. This chain's CDR3 is CASSATGAGQPQHF. The CDR3 DNA follows: TGTGCCAGCAGCGCGACAGGGGCGGGTCAGCCCCAGCATTTT. Complete variable domain (other parts from reference TRBV11-2 and TRBJ1-5): EAGVAQSPRYKIIEKRQSVAFWCNPISGHATLYWYQQILGQGPKLLIQFQNNGVVDDSQLPKDRFSAERLKGVDSTLKIQPAKLEDSAVYLCASSATGAGQPQHFGDGTRLSIL.

This clonotype was counted once. V is TRBV28 and J is TRBJ2-7, with a possible D match to TRBD1 (5 bases). The germline CDR1 and CDR2 sequences are MDHEN and SYDVKM. Deletions cut 5 bases from V and 6 bases from J, with 17 bases between. CDR3 size: 14 residues. CDR3 residues: CASSQFQGIREQYF. Written as DNA, the CDR3 is TGTGCCAGCAGTCAATTCCAGGGTATCCGCGAGCAGTACTTC.

The CDR3 is CASSRWRGAGSYNEQFF. DNA of the CDR3: TGTGCCAGCAGCCGATGGAGGGGGGCTGGTTCCTACAATGAGCAGTTCTTC. V usage is TRBV11-2 and J usage is TRBJ2-1; D tentatively reads TRBD1 or TRBD2 (6 bases each). This CDR3 comprises 17 residues. V lost 5 bases to trimming and J lost 1 base, with 18 bases between them. The V gene's germline CDR1 is SGHAT and CDR2 FQNNGV.

This clonotype came up once. This chain links TRBV6-1 with TRBJ2-1; D is possibly TRBD1 (6 bases). CDR1 is MNHNS and CDR2 is SASEGT in the germline V gene. The CDR3 is made up of 11 amino acids. V was shortened by 7 bases and J by 6 bases, with 7 bases between the two germline ends. The CDR3 coding sequence is TGTGCCAGCAAGGACAGCAATGAGCAGTTCTTC. Translating gives CASKDSNEQFF.

CDR3 bases: TGCAGTGCTAGAGGGACAGGGGATTCACCCCTCCACTTT. Protein sequence: CSARGTGDSPLHF. The rearrangement uses TRBV20-1 and TRBJ1-6; 9 bases align to TRBD1. In germline, CDR1 is DFQATT, CDR2 SNEGSKA (reference sequence). The CDR3 sequence is 13 residues long. Trimming cost V 1 base and J 8 bases; bases outside gene matches: 0.

This chain links TRBV28 with TRBJ1-4; D might be TRBD1 (6 bases). V lost 6 bases to trimming and J lost 5 bases, with 16 bases between them. Per germline, CDR1 MDHEN and CDR2 SYDVKM. The CDR3 extends over 15 amino acids. CDR3 bases: TGTGCCAGCAGGCCGGACAGAGCCCTGAATGAAAAACTGTTTTTT. Amino acids: CASRPDRALNEKLFF.

This clonotype was seen more than once but under ten times. The chain combines TRBV25-1 with TRBJ1-1; possibly TRBD1 for D (6 bases). Germline V gene data show CDR1 as MGHDK and CDR2 as SYGVNS. V shed 4 bases and J shed 0 bases, with 21 bases lying between them. The CDR3 consists of 18 residues. CDR3 amino acids: CASSGLLTGDPLNTEAFF. CDR3 sequence (DNA): TGTGCCAGCAGTGGCCTTCTGACAGGCGACCCTCTGAACACTGAAGCTTTCTTT.

This clonotype was seen more than once but under ten times. The chain couples TRBV29-1 to TRBJ1-1; 9 nucleotides agree with TRBD1. The CDR3 runs to 13 residues. With 5 bases clipped from V and 3 bases from J, the junction kept 4 bases outside the gene matches. The germline CDR1 and CDR2 sequences are SQVTM and ANQGSEA. CDR3 sequence (DNA): TGCAGCGTTCTACAGGGGGCCGACACTGAAGCTTTCTTT. Its translation is CSVLQGADTEAFF.

This sequence joins TRBV9 and TRBJ2-1; tentative D call: TRBD2 (7 bases). The length of the CDR3 is 15 residues. The V and J ends lost 4 bases and 7 bases respectively, with 18 bases between them. Germline CDR1 SGDLS, CDR2 YYNGEE. CDR3 region: CASSLRGASGNEQFF. The CDR3 nucleotides read TGTGCCAGCAGCCTCCGGGGGGCCAGCGGGAATGAGCAGTTCTTC. The entire variable domain, with the rest obtained from reference TRBV9 and TRBJ2-1, is as follows: DSGVTQTPKHLITATGQRVTLRCSPRSGDLSVYWYQQSLDQGLQFLIQYYNGEERAKGNILERFSAQQFPDLHSELNLSSLELGDSALYFCASSLRGASGNEQFFGPGTRLTVL.

The chain carries TRBV5-1 and TRBJ2-5; D call uncertain. Looked up from germline, CDR1 is SGHRS and CDR2 is YFSETQ. This CDR3 region has 15 residues. With 1 base removed from V and 2 bases from J, the gap between germline ends came to 12 bases. CDR3 sequence reads: CASSLRLPRQETQYF. CDR3 nucleotide sequence: TGCGCCAGCAGCTTGCGACTCCCCCGTCAAGAGACCCAGTACTTC.

This clonotype was detected only a few times. V gene TRBV29-1 combines with J gene TRBJ1-2; D not resolved. V was shortened by 0 bases and J by 7 bases, with 12 bases between the two germline ends. Germline CDR1 and CDR2: SQVTM and ANQGSEA. CDR3 length: 13 residues. The DNA of the CDR3 is TGCAGCGTTGAAGATCAGAGGGATGGTGGCTACACCTTC. Amino acids: CSVEDQRDGGYTF. Drawing the rest from reference TRBV29-1 and TRBJ1-2, the complete variable domain is SAVISQKPSRDICQRGTSLTIQCQVDSQVTMMFWYRQQPGQSLTLIATANQGSEATYESGFVIDKFPISRPNLTFSTLTVSNMSPEDSSIYLCSVEDQRDGGYTFGSGTRLTVV.

This chain links TRBV15 with TRBJ1-2; D uncertain. The length of the CDR3 is 13 residues. Deletions cut 0 bases from V and 4 bases from J, with 6 bases between. CDR1 is LNHNV, CDR2 YYDKDF, per germline (reference sequence). CDR3 DNA: TGTGCCACCAGCAGAGATGTTTCCTATGGCTACACCTTC. Protein sequence: CATSRDVSYGYTF.

This clonotype came up a few times. The chain employs TRBV4-3 and TRBJ2-1; TRBD1 is a possible D gene (5 bases). V lost 5 bases and J lost 4, with 9 bases in between. The CDR3 totals 13 residues. Per germline, CDR1 LGHNA and CDR2 YSLEER. The CDR3 spells CASSETEYNEQFF. The DNA of the CDR3 is TGCGCCAGCAGCGAGACAGAGTACAATGAGCAGTTCTTC.

This clonotype was counted once. The chain has TRBV25-1 and TRBJ1-2; D not resolved. V dropped 1 base and J dropped 5 bases, with 11 bases sitting between them. The CDR3 has 14 amino acids. CDR1 is MGHDK and CDR2 is SYGVNS in the germline V gene. The CDR3 loop is CASSESPVLYGYTF. The CDR3 DNA is TGTGCCAGCAGTGAATCTCCAGTTTTATATGGCTACACCTTC.

In this sample, this clonotype turned up a few times. The chain combines TRBV2 with TRBJ1-1; 7 bases align to TRBD1. Germline V gives CDR1 SNHLY, CDR2 FYNNEI. The CDR3 is 15 residues long. V was pared by 6 bases and J by 1 base, with 8 bases of the junction left unmatched. CDR3 region: CASRERQGTNTEAFF. Here the CDR3 DNA reads TGTGCCAGCAGGGAAAGACAGGGCACGAACACTGAAGCTTTCTTT.

This clonotype was detected a few times. This chain links TRBV20-1 with TRBJ1-4; the D is unclear. Germline V lookup: CDR1 DFQATT, CDR2 SNEGSKA (reference sequence). The CDR3 contains 13 residues. The ends were cut back, 3 bases at V and 8 bases at J, with 13 bases in the middle. The CDR3 DNA sequence: TGCAGTGCTAGGGGCCTCCTTAGGGAAAAACTGTTTTTT. Encoded protein: CSARGLLREKLFF.

The chain recombines TRBV5-1 with TRBJ1-4; no firm D call. Germline CDR1 reads SGHRS; CDR2 reads YFSETQ. The CDR3 spans 14 residues. Trimming shortened V by 7 bases and J by 10 bases, and 20 bases separated the two germline ends. The CDR3 DNA reads as TGCGCCAGCGCCCCAATCCCCGCGCGCGGAAAACTGTTTTTT. Encoded protein: CASAPIPARGKLFF.

This clonotype was detected a few times. This sequence joins TRBV5-1 and TRBJ2-7; the match to TRBD1 covers 7 bases. The V and J ends lost 6 bases and 1 base, in that order; junction bases with no gene match: 4. Germline V gene data show CDR1 as SGHRS and CDR2 as YFSETQ. The CDR3 loop spans 13 amino acids. In DNA form, the CDR3 reads TGCGCCAGCACAGGGACAGAGTCCTACGAGCAGTACTTC. Translated, it gives CASTGTESYEQYF.

DNA of the CDR3: TGCGCCAGCAGTCAAACAGGGGCACACACCATATATTTT. Amino acid sequence: CASSQTGAHTIYF. The chain recombines TRBV4-1 with TRBJ1-3, with TRBD1 matching over 7 bases. Germline CDR1 is MGHRA and CDR2 is YSYEKL. The CDR3 sequence is 13 residues long. The trim removed 6 bases at V and 8 bases at J, leaving 7 bases unmatched.

The chain recombines TRBV4-1 with TRBJ2-5; D may correspond to TRBD1 or TRBD2 (5 bases each). Trimming removed 6 bases at V and 4 bases at J, with 18 bases between. The CDR3 length is 15 residues. CDR1 MGHRA and CDR2 YSYEKL come from the germline V gene. The CDR3 loop is CASRPIFQGRETQYF. The CDR3 nucleotides are TGCGCCAGCAGGCCCATTTTTCAGGGACGAGAGACCCAGTACTTC.